The 13 T cell receptor beta chains in this list originate from one sample, sequenced in a study of cytomegalovirus exposure and HLA in healthy donors. The primer mix had 60 Vbeta and 13 Jbeta primers. Measured with immunoSEQ multiplex PCR; TCRdb has only the in-frame clones, and not every one. Seen here are fewer than 200,000 clones, roughly 81% observed once, and the top ten hold approximately 5%. What was sequenced was PBMCs. The receptors shown here come from a woman aged 18-30 years in good health and CMV-seropositive.

The chain combines TRBV7-6 with TRBJ2-2; D is unclear. The CDR3 is 14 residues long. Trimming removed 3 bases at V and 4 bases at J, with 9 bases between. Germline assignment: CDR1 SGHVS and CDR2 FNYEAQ. DNA for the CDR3: TGTGCCAGCAGCTTTGGGTCGGGCACCGGGGAGCTGTTTTTT. It codes for CASSFGSGTGELFF.

V gene TRBV30 combines with J gene TRBJ1-6; 7 bases are shared with TRBD1. V dropped 1 base and J dropped 7; count of bases not matched to a gene: 1. From germline, CDR1 is GTSNPN and CDR2 SVGIG (reference sequence). This CDR3 is 13 amino acids long. The CDR3 spells CAWSEQGNSPLHF. CDR3 bases: TGTGCCTGGAGTGAACAGGGGAATTCACCCCTCCACTTT. Together with reference TRBV30 and TRBJ1-6, the CDR3 gives the full variable domain: SQTIHQWPATLVQPVGSPLSLECTVEGTSNPNLYWYRQAAGRGLQLLFYSVGIGQISSEVPQNLSASRPQDRQFILSSKKLLLSDSGFYLCAWSEQGNSPLHFGNGTRLTVT.

This chain uses TRBV4-3 with TRBJ1-2; 7 positions agree with TRBD1. The J segment lost 7 bases and the V segment lost 0 bases, leaving 5 bases of the junction unmatched. This CDR3 comprises 14 residues. Looked up from germline, CDR1 is LGHNA and CDR2 is YSLEER. Here the CDR3 reads CASSQEQGRSGYTF. The CDR3 DNA is TGCGCCAGCAGCCAAGAACAGGGGAGATCTGGCTACACCTTC.

The CDR3 bases are TGTGCCAGCACCCCGACAGGCTTGAACACTGAAGCTTTCTTT. Its translation is CASTPTGLNTEAFF. The chain combines TRBV7-9 with TRBJ1-1; tentative D call: TRBD1 (6 bases). Germline CDR1 and CDR2: SEHNR and FQNEAQ (reference sequence). The CDR3 is 14 amino acids. The V end lost 7 bases, the J end lost 0 bases, and 12 bases lay between the germline ends.

As regards this clone: Other DNA sequences in this specimen translate into the identical CDR3. V and J are TRBV5-4 and TRBJ2-7, with D uncertain. Trimming removed 1 base from V and 2 bases from J, with 10 bases in between. The CDR3 runs 14 residues. Looked up from germline, CDR1 is SGHNT and CDR2 is YYREEE (reference sequence). The CDR3 is CASSLQVSTYEQYF. The DNA for the CDR3 is TGTGCCAGCAGCTTGCAGGTTTCAACCTACGAGCAGTACTTC. Combining the CDR3 with reference TRBV5-4 and TRBJ2-7 gives the whole variable domain ETGVTQSPTHLIKTRGQQVTLRCSSQSGHNTVSWYQQALGQGPQFIFQYYREEENGRGNFPPRFSGLQFPNYSSELNVNALELDDSALYLCASSLQVSTYEQYFGPGTRLTVT.

The rearrangement joins TRBV6-5 to TRBJ1-5, with D possibly being TRBD1 (6 bases). V shed 7 bases and J shed 7 bases, with 20 bases lying between them. The germline gives CDR1 MNHEY, CDR2 SVGAGI. This CDR3 is built from 15 residues. The DNA for the CDR3 is TGTGCCAGCAACTCTGGACAGTCGGGGAACCAGCCCCAGCATTTT. This encodes CASNSGQSGNQPQHF.

There are a few counts of this clone. The genes are TRBV18 and TRBJ1-1; a weak D match, TRBD1 (6 bases). V lost 3 bases, J lost 2 bases, and 16 bases lay in between. CDR3 size: 16 residues. Per germline, CDR1 KGHSH and CDR2 LQKENI. The CDR3 loop reads CASSPLGTYDNTEAFF. The CDR3, as DNA: TGTGCCAGCTCACCGCTAGGGACATACGATAACACTGAAGCTTTCTTT. The full variable domain, rest sourced from reference TRBV18 and TRBJ1-1, is NAGVMQNPRHLVRRRGQEARLRCSPMKGHSHVYWYRQLPEEGLKFMVYLQKENIIDESGMPKERFSAEFPKEGPSILRIQQVVRGDSAAYFCASSPLGTYDNTEAFFGQGTRLTVV.

The J gene is TRBJ1-2, the V gene TRBV7-2, with a possible D match to TRBD1 (5 bases). The CDR3 extends over 14 amino acids. V lost 5 bases and J 2 bases, leaving 12 bases between the germline ends. Germline V gene lookup returns CDR1 SGHTA and CDR2 FQGNSA. CDR3 in amino acids: CASSPSGGNYGYTF. CDR3 nucleotides: TGTGCCAGCAGCCCCAGCGGGGGGAACTATGGCTACACCTTC. The full variable domain, rest sourced from reference TRBV7-2 and TRBJ1-2, is GAGVSQSPSNKVTEKGKDVELRCDPISGHTALYWYRQSLGQGLEFLIYFQGNSAPDKSGLPSDRFSAERTGGSVSTLTIQRTQQEDSAVYLCASSPSGGNYGYTFGSGTRLTVV.

This clone was picked up one time. One end of the junction fails to match germline, which may point to a read error. At the DNA level, this CDR3 is encoded by other sequences in the same sample as well. The chain recombines TRBV15 with TRBJ2-3, with a tentative D call TRBD2 (7 bases). This CDR3 spans 15 amino acids. Germline V CDR1 and CDR2: LNHNV, YYDKDF (reference sequence). The CDR3 here is CATVQGGAFEDTQYF. The CDR3 nucleotides are TGTGCCACGGTCCAAGGGGGGGCTTTCGAAGATACGCAGTACTTT. Using reference TRBV15 and TRBJ2-3 for the parts outside the CDR3, the full variable domain is DAMVIQNPRYQVTQFGKPVTLSCSQTLNHNVMYWYQQKSSQAPKLLFHYYDKDFNNEADTPDNFQSRRPNTSFCFLDIRSPGLGDTAMYLCATVQGGAFEDTQYFGPGTRLTVL.

V and J are TRBV5-6 and TRBJ2-1; D gene ambiguous. Trimming cost V 1 base and J 4 bases, with 9 bases left between them. CDR3 length equals 14 residues. CDR1 is SGHDT, CDR2 YYEEEE, per germline. The CDR3 nucleotides are TGTGCCAGCAGCTTGTGGGTCAGGTACAATGAGCAGTTCTTC. Translation gives CASSLWVRYNEQFF.

The J gene is TRBJ1-1, the V gene TRBV13; TRBD1 might be the D (6 bases). In germline, CDR1 is PRHDT, CDR2 FYEKMQ (reference sequence). This CDR3 comprises 13 residues. Trimming pared 4 bases from V and 11 bases from J, leaving 17 bases between. CDR3 protein: CASSSYHREMAFF. The CDR3 DNA reads as TGTGCCAGCAGCTCCTATCACAGGGAAATGGCTTTCTTT.

This clone occurred a few times. The chain combines TRBV18 with TRBJ1-2, with TRBD1 matching over 7 bases. This CDR3 spans 14 amino acids. Germline CDR1 KGHSH, CDR2 LQKENI. The J segment lost 8 bases and the V segment lost 0 bases, leaving 6 bases of the junction unmatched. The CDR3 DNA sequence: TGTGCCAGCTCACCACCCGGACAGGCTACGGGCTACACCTTC. Its protein is CASSPPGQATGYTF.

This clone has only a few counts. V is TRBV28 and J is TRBJ1-1; 7 nucleotides agree with TRBD1. Germline values: CDR1 MDHEN, CDR2 SYDVKM. This CDR3 has 12 residues. Trimming at V came to 5 bases and at J to 7 bases, leaving 4 bases not matched to a gene. CDR3 DNA: TGTGCCAGCAGTCCGCAGGGGGTTGAAGCTTTCTTT. Protein product: CASSPQGVEAFF.